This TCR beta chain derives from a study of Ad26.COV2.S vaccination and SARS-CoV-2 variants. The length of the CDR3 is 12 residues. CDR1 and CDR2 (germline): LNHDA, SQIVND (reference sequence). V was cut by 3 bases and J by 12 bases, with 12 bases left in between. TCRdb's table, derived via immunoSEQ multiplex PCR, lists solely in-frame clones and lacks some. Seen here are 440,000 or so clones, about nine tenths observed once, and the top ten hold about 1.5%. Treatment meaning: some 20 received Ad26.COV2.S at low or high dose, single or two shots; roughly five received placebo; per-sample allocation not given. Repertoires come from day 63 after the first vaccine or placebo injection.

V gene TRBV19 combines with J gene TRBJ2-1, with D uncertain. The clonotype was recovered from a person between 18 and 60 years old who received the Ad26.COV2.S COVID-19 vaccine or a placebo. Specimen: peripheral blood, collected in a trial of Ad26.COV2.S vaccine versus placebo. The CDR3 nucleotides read TGTGCCAGTAGTATCGTTGTTGGTGTGCAGTTCTTC. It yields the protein CASSIVVGVQFF. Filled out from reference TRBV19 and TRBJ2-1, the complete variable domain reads DGGITQSPKYLFRKEGQNVTLSCEQNLNHDAMYWYRQDPGQGLRLIYYSQIVNDFQKGDIAEGYSVSREKKESFPLTVTSAQKNPTAFYLCASSIVVGVQFFGPGTRLTVL.